These 24 T cell receptor beta chains came from one sample sequenced in a study of graft-versus-host responses after intestinal transplantation (dated by TCRdb to 2020 to 2022). Explained via the paper, the time point label denotes: cells obtained before transplantation from donor or recipient. Libraries came from the immunoSEQ multiplex PCR assay. As stored in TCRdb, this immuneACCESS dataset retains in-frame rearrangements with V and J assigned. A fraction of the clones does not appear; measured against another copy, unresolved V genes explain less than half of the discrepancy, and the remainder lacks a known reason. The sample has about 85,000 clones on record, around 93% of them singletons. The ten largest clones capture 7.6% of the sample. No antigen has been assigned to these receptors. The material sequenced was unstimulated CD8+ T cells sorted from spleen or lymph node cells, taken before transplant. The receptor source for this set is a human donor who was the organ donor for an intestinal transplant.

The rearrangement joins TRBV19 to TRBJ2-2, with D unclear. The CDR3 is made up of 14 amino acids. V gave up 1 base and J gave up 3 bases, with 6 bases separating them. Germline V gives CDR1 LNHDA, CDR2 SQIVND (reference sequence). In DNA, the CDR3 is TGTGCCAGTAGTATAGCCCGTTACACCGGGGAGCTGTTTTTT. It is translated as CASSIARYTGELFF.

This sequence joins TRBV6-1 and TRBJ1-6; 11 positions agree with TRBD1. V was clipped by 6 bases and J by 9 bases; unmatched bases: 4. CDR1 and CDR2 (germline): MNHNS, SASEGT. The CDR3 loop spans 14 amino acids. The CDR3 bases are TGTGCCAGCAGACGCGGGACAGGGGGTTCACCCCTCCACTTT. Translating it yields CASRRGTGGSPLHF.

The V and J genes are TRBV6-5 and TRBJ2-5; D remains ambiguous. The DNA end favors TRBJ2-7, so the J call may be wrong. Germline V gene data show CDR1 as MNHEY and CDR2 as SVGAGI. CDR3 length: 14 amino acids. DNA for the CDR3: TGTGCCAGCAGCCTGTCGGCTGGTTTCCACGAGCAGTACTTC. This translates into CASSLSAGFHEQYF.

This chain links TRBV7-9 with TRBJ2-3; unclear D gene. Trimming took 5 bases from V and 0 from J, leaving 9 bases between them. CDR1 is SEHNR and CDR2 is FQNEAQ in the germline V gene (reference sequence). This CDR3 contains 14 residues. The CDR3 sequence: CASSPMTSTDTQYF. CDR3 coding DNA: TGTGCCAGCAGCCCTATGACTAGCACAGATACGCAGTATTTT.

This clone was picked up one time. The chain uses TRBV6-5 and TRBJ2-3; D is unclear. Trimming took 0 bases from V and 6 from J, leaving 7 bases between them. Germline V gene data show CDR1 as MNHEY and CDR2 as SVGAGI. The CDR3 has 13 residues. For the CDR3, the DNA is TGTGCCAGCAGTTACTCCGACCGGGATACGCAGTATTTT. The encoded protein is CASSYSDRDTQYF.

The V call is TRBV9, the J call TRBJ2-1; no reliable D call. Germline V gives CDR1 SGDLS, CDR2 YYNGEE. V was shortened by 1 base and J by 4 bases, with 0 bases between the two germline ends. CDR3 size: 11 residues. The chain's CDR3 is CASSVYNEQFF. For the CDR3, the DNA is TGTGCCAGCAGCGTATACAATGAGCAGTTCTTC. Combining the CDR3 with reference TRBV9 and TRBJ2-1 gives the whole variable domain DSGVTQTPKHLITATGQRVTLRCSPRSGDLSVYWYQQSLDQGLQFLIQYYNGEERAKGNILERFSAQQFPDLHSELNLSSLELGDSALYFCASSVYNEQFFGPGTRLTVL.

The rearrangement links TRBV27 to TRBJ2-1; 9 nucleotides agree with TRBD2. After removal of 2 bases from V and 2 bases from J, the junction contained 10 bases not matched to a gene. This CDR3 spans 18 amino acids. From germline, CDR1 is MNHEY and CDR2 SMNVEV (reference sequence). CDR3 amino acids: CASSLGERGAYTYNEQFF. The CDR3 coding sequence is TGTGCCAGCAGTTTAGGGGAGCGGGGGGCATATACCTACAATGAGCAGTTCTTC.

The chain combines TRBV9 with TRBJ2-7, with D perhaps TRBD1 (6 bases). Trimming removed 1 base from V and 0 bases from J, with 11 bases in between. The CDR3 covers 15 residues. Looked up from germline, CDR1 is SGDLS and CDR2 is YYNGEE. The CDR3 sequence: CASSVTTGSSYEQYF. In nucleotides, the CDR3 is TGTGCCAGCAGCGTAACAACAGGGAGCTCCTACGAGCAGTACTTC.

The genes are TRBV10-1 and TRBJ2-3, with TRBD1 matching over 8 bases. The V gene end was trimmed by 8 bases and the J gene end by 3 bases; junction bases not matched to a gene: 16. The CDR3 totals 17 residues. Germline lookup yields CDR1 WNHNN and CDR2 SYGVQD (reference sequence). Here the CDR3 reads CASFTSSGQGWTDTQYF. CDR3 in DNA: TGCGCCAGCTTTACCTCCTCCGGACAGGGTTGGACAGATACGCAGTATTTT.

The chain couples TRBV29-1 to TRBJ2-1, with D unresolved. This CDR3 is built from 11 residues. Germline CDR1 and CDR2: SQVTM and ANQGSEA. V was pared by 5 bases and J by 6 bases, with 8 bases between. The DNA of the CDR3 is TGCAGCGTTTTCGGCGTCAATGAGCAGTTCTTC. Amino acid sequence: CSVFGVNEQFF.

This clone was seen more than once but under ten times. The rearrangement uses TRBV29-1 and TRBJ2-7; D is uncertain. V was clipped by 6 bases and J by 2 bases, with 11 bases between them. The germline gives CDR1 SQVTM, CDR2 ANQGSEA. CDR3 size: 12 residues. CDR3 loop: CSVRGLAYEQYF. DNA of the CDR3: TGCAGCGTACGTGGCTTGGCCTACGAGCAGTACTTC.

The chain recombines TRBV6-6 with TRBJ2-5, with 8 bases lining up with TRBD1. The closer fit of TRBJ2-7 to the DNA end suggests the J call may be wrong. Germline V gives CDR1 MNHNY, CDR2 SVGAGI (reference sequence). This CDR3 comprises 16 residues. CDR3 coding DNA: TGTGCCAGCAGTTACTCGAGAGACAGGGGAGGCTACGAGCAGTACTTC. Amino acids: CASSYSRDRGGYEQYF.

The rearrangement joins TRBV10-2 to TRBJ2-3; 10 bases map to TRBD2. The germline V gene encodes CDR1 WSHSY and CDR2 SAAADI. V lost 3 bases to trimming and J lost 5 bases; unmatched junction nucleotides: 2. The CDR3 contains 14 residues. For the CDR3, the DNA is TGCGCCAGCAGTGACGGACTAGCGGTAGATACGCAGTATTTT. Encoded protein: CASSDGLAVDTQYF.

This clone was recorded only once. The rearrangement uses TRBV9 and TRBJ2-7, with TRBD1 identical over 9 bases. The CDR3 covers 15 residues. From germline, CDR1 is SGDLS and CDR2 YYNGEE. V dropped 0 bases and J dropped 1; count of bases not matched to a gene: 2. The CDR3 DNA sequence: TGTGCCAGCAGCGTAGGGACAGGGGTTTCCTACGAGCAGTACTTC. Translating it yields CASSVGTGVSYEQYF.

The rearrangement uses TRBV6-1 and TRBJ2-1; D gene ambiguous. The CDR3 consists of 13 residues. Per the germline V gene, CDR1 is MNHNS and CDR2 is SASEGT. Deletions cut 1 base from V and 5 bases from J, with 6 bases between. In DNA form, the CDR3 reads TGTGCCAGCAGTGAAGGCGGACACAATGAGCAGTTCTTC. Its protein is CASSEGGHNEQFF.

This clone is a singleton in its sample. This chain connects TRBV10-2 to TRBJ1-5; no firm D call. This CDR3 is built from 12 residues. The V gene's germline CDR1 is WSHSY and CDR2 SAAADI. The ends were cut back, 2 bases at V and 7 bases at J, with 6 bases in the middle. CDR3 nucleotide sequence: TGCGCCAGCAGTGAGACAGAACAGCCCCAGCATTTT. This gives the protein CASSETEQPQHF.

The chain is built from TRBV27 and TRBJ2-5; the match to TRBD1 covers 7 bases. CDR1 is MNHEY, CDR2 SMNVEV, per germline (reference sequence). V lost 4 bases and J lost 0; bases outside the gene matches: 14. The CDR3 consists of 18 residues. CDR3 in DNA: TGTGCCAGCAGTTACCAGTACCGAGGGGGCGGGCACCAAGAGACCCAGTACTTC. It encodes CASSYQYRGGGHQETQYF.

The chain joins TRBV4-1 to TRBJ2-1; TRBD2 might be the D (5 bases). The CDR3 runs to 14 residues. V gave up 1 base and J gave up 9 bases, with 13 bases separating them. CDR1 MGHRA and CDR2 YSYEKL come from the germline V gene. As DNA, the CDR3 is TGCGCCAGCAGCCAAGTTCTGAGTGAGGGTGAGCAGTTCTTC. Translated, it gives CASSQVLSEGEQFF.

The rearrangement joins TRBV19 to TRBJ1-1; D is undetermined. The ends were cut back, 10 bases at V and 1 base at J, with 13 bases in the middle. The CDR3 is 13 residues long. Germline values: CDR1 LNHDA, CDR2 SQIVND (reference sequence). The CDR3 spells CATRFSWNTEAFF. The CDR3, as DNA: TGTGCCACCCGTTTTAGTTGGAACACTGAAGCTTTCTTT.

V usage is TRBV19 and J usage is TRBJ2-1; TRBD2 agrees at 8 bases. The trim removed 6 bases at V and 9 bases at J, leaving 16 bases unmatched. Germline V gene data show CDR1 as LNHDA and CDR2 as SQIVND (reference sequence). The CDR3 has 16 amino acids. This CDR3 reads CASSPITGGQEFEQFF. The CDR3 DNA reads TGTGCCAGTAGCCCCATAACGGGAGGGCAGGAATTTGAGCAGTTCTTC.

This clone was counted once. The chain links TRBV10-1 to TRBJ2-1, with D possibly called TRBD1 or TRBD2 (5 bases each). The V gene lost 2 bases and the J gene lost 10 bases, with 9 bases spanning the gap. CDR3 length equals 12 residues. The germline CDR1 and CDR2 sequences are WNHNN and SYGVQD (reference sequence). The CDR3 loop reads CASSESWGEQFF. The CDR3 coding sequence is TGCGCCAGCAGTGAGAGTTGGGGGGAGCAGTTCTTC.

This chain connects TRBV5-6 to TRBJ1-1; D may be TRBD1 (5 bases). The CDR3 is 16 residues long. CDR1 is SGHDT and CDR2 is YYEEEE in the germline V gene. V was cut by 0 bases and J by 4 bases, with 16 bases left in between. CDR3 amino acids: CASSLAWQGNPTEAFF. The CDR3 DNA is TGTGCCAGCAGCTTGGCCTGGCAGGGAAACCCCACTGAAGCTTTCTTT.

V usage is TRBV2 and J usage is TRBJ2-7, with unresolved D. Trimming left V 3 bases short and J 0 bases short, with 15 bases between. CDR3 length: 16 residues. In germline, CDR1 is SNHLY, CDR2 FYNNEI. The CDR3 bases are TGTGCCAGCAGTGAGACGAGACTCGGCAGCTCCTACGAGCAGTACTTC. This sequence encodes CASSETRLGSSYEQYF.

This chain links TRBV2 with TRBJ2-7; D is ambiguous. V dropped 1 base and J dropped 5 bases, with 21 bases sitting between them. Germline values: CDR1 SNHLY, CDR2 FYNNEI. This CDR3 contains 17 residues. This chain's CDR3 is CASSEVSEEPIYDEQYF. DNA for the CDR3: TGTGCCAGCAGTGAAGTTTCAGAAGAACCCATTTACGACGAGCAGTACTTC.